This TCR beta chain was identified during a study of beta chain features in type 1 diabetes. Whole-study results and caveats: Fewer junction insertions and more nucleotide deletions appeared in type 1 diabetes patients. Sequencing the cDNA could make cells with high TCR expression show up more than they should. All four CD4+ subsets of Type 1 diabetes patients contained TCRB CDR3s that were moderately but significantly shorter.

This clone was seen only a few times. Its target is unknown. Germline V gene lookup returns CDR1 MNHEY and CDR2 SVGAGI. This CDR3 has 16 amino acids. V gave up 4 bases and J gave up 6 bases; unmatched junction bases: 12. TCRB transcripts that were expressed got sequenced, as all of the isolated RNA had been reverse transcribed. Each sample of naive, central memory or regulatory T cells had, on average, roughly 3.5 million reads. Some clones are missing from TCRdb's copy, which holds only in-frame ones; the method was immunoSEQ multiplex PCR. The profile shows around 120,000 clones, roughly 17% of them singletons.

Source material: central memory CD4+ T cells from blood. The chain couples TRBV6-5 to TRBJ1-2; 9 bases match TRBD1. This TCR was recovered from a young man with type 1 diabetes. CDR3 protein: CASSSGLGTGINGYTF. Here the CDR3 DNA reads TGTGCCAGCAGTTCCGGATTGGGGACAGGGATTAATGGCTACACCTTC.